These 2 T cell receptor beta chains were sequenced from one sample in a study of identical twins. TCRdb re-called the 5' RACE reads with MiXCR, one entry per CDR3 protein. The sample has a few hundred thousand distinct CDR3 sequences, 9.6% seen once; the top ten hold under 3.5%. These records were also assigned to another study, of yellow fever vaccine responses in identical twins.

Material for sequencing was PBMCs. Every receptor here comes from a woman younger than 30 in good health.

The sample holds many counts of this clonotype. The genes are TRBV6-2 or TRBV6-3 and TRBJ1-1, with unresolved D. The germline CDR1 and CDR2 sequences are MNHEY and SVGEGT. V lost 6 bases and J lost 0, with 5 bases in between. The CDR3 extends over 12 amino acids. CDR3: CASSPVNTEAFF. CDR3 sequence (DNA): TGTGCCAGCAGCCCGGTGAACACTGAAGCTTTCTTT.

V is TRBV7-9 and J is TRBJ2-7; weak D call: TRBD1 (6 bases). The CDR3 contains 15 residues. The V gene's germline CDR1 is SEHNR and CDR2 FQNEAQ (reference sequence). V gave up 5 bases and J gave up 5 bases, with 19 bases separating them. In DNA form, the CDR3 reads TGTGCCAGCAGCGAGACAGGTACGGGTAGCAACGAGCAGTACTTC. Protein product: CASSETGTGSNEQYF.